The T cell receptor (beta chain) described here comes from a study of cytomegalovirus exposure and HLA in healthy donors. PCR amplification relied on 60 Vbeta primers (plus 13 Jbeta primers). The method was immunoSEQ multiplex PCR; TCRdb's version includes in-frame clones alone and lacks a portion of them. The repertoire holds around 110,000 clones, with approximately 80% as singletons. V shed 5 bases and J shed 7 bases, with 21 bases lying between them. From germline, CDR1 is MDHEN and CDR2 SYDVKM. The CDR3 consists of 16 residues. The chain combines TRBV28 with TRBJ1-5, with TRBD1 as a possible D gene (5 bases). The TCR originated in a woman aged 25-40 years in good health and CMV-seronegative. Input material: PBMCs. The CDR3 reads CASSPQTRGWGQPQHF. Written as DNA, the CDR3 is TGTGCCAGCAGTCCCCAGACTCGGGGGTGGGGACAGCCCCAGCATTTT.